The sequence of this T cell receptor (beta chain) was determined in a study of T cell clones after liver transplantation. The overall study: TCRbeta sequencing after a pre-transplant mixed lymphocyte reaction identified graft-donor-reactive clones, later tracked in post-transplant blood. Apart from a few HCV-positive recipients, transplants were for non-autoimmune, non-viral reasons.

Germline assignment: CDR1 SQVTM and CDR2 ANQGSEA. The CDR3 sequence is 12 residues long. The V gene lost 8 bases and the J gene lost 2 bases, with 11 bases spanning the gap. Clones were read by immunoSEQ multiplex PCR, and TCRdb kept only the in-frame ones, dropping some. The sample lists about 45,000 clones, about 86% seen once, with 2% to 2.5% in the top ten. The V gene is TRBV29-1, the J gene TRBJ2-3, with D hard to call. The TCR comes from a human patient who received a liver transplant. A share of the T cells may be of graft donor origin. Sequences were derived from CD4+ T cells from blood, sampled 24 months after liver transplant. DNA of the CDR3: TGCAGCATTGGCCTATACACAGATACGCAGTATTTT. Translation: CSIGLYTDTQYF.